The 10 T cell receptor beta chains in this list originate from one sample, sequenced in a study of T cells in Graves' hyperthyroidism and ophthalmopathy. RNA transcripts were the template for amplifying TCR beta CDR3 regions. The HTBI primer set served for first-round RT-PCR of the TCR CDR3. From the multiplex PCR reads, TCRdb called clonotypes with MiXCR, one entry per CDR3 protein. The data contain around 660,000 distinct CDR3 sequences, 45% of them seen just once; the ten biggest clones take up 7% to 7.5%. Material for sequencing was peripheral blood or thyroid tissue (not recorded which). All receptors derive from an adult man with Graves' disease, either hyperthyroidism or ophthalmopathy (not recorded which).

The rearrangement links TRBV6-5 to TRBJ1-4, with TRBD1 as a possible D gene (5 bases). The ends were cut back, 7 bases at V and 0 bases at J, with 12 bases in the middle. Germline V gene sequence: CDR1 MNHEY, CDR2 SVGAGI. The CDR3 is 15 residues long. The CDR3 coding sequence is TGTGCCAGCACCAGGGCAGGGCCAACTAATGAAAAACTGTTTTTT. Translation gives CASTRAGPTNEKLFF.

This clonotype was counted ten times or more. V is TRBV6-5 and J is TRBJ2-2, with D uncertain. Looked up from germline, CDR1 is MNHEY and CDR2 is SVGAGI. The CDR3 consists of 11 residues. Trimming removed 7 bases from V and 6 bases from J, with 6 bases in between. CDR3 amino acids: CASIGAGELFF. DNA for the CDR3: TGTGCCAGCATCGGAGCCGGGGAGCTGTTTTTT.

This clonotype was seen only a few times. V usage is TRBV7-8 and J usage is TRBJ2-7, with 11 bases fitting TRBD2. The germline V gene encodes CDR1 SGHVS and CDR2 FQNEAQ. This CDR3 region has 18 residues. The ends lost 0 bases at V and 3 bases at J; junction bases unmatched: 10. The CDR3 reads CASSLAAGGLAEYYEQYF. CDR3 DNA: TGTGCCAGCAGCTTAGCGGCTGGGGGACTAGCGGAGTACTACGAGCAGTACTTC.

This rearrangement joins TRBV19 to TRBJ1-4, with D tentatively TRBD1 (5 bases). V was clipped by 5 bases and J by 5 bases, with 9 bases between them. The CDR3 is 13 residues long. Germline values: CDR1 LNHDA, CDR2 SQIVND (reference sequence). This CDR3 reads CASSVRENEKLFF. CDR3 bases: TGTGCCAGTAGTGTCAGGGAGAATGAAAAACTGTTTTTT.

DNA of the CDR3: TGTGCCAGCAGCGAAACTTCTGACCAGCCCCAGCATTTT. Translated: CASSETSDQPQHF. The chain couples TRBV9 to TRBJ1-5; D is unclear. V gave up 3 bases and J gave up 7 bases, with 11 bases separating them. The CDR3 has 13 residues. Germline V gene lookup returns CDR1 SGDLS and CDR2 YYNGEE.

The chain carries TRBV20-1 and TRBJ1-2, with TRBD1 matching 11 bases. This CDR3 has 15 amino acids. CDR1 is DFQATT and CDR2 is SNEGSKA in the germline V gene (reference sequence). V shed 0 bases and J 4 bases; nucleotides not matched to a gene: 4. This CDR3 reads CSAREGQGDVYGYTF. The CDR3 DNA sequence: TGCAGTGCTAGAGAGGGACAGGGGGATGTCTATGGCTACACCTTC.

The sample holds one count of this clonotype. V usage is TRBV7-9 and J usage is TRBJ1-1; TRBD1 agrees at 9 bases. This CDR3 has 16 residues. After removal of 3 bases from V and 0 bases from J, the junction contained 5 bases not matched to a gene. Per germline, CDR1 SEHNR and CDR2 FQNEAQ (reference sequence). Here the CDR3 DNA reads TGTGCCAGCAGCTTCCGGGACAGGGAGATGAACACTGAAGCTTTCTTT. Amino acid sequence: CASSFRDREMNTEAFF.

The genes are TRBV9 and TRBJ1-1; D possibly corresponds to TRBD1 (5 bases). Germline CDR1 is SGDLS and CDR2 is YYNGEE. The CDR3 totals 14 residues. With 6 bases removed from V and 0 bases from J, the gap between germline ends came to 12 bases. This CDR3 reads CASILGALNTEAFF. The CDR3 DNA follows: TGTGCCAGCATCCTAGGGGCTTTGAACACTGAAGCTTTCTTT. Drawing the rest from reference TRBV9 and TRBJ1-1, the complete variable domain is DSGVTQTPKHLITATGQRVTLRCSPRSGDLSVYWYQQSLDQGLQFLIQYYNGEERAKGNILERFSAQQFPDLHSELNLSSLELGDSALYFCASILGALNTEAFFGQGTRLTVV.

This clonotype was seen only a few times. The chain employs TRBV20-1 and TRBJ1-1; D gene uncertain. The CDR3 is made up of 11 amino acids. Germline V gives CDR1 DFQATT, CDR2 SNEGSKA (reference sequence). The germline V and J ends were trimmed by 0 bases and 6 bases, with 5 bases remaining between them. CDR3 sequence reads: CSARDIAEAFF. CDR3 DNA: TGCAGTGCTAGAGATATCGCTGAAGCTTTCTTT.

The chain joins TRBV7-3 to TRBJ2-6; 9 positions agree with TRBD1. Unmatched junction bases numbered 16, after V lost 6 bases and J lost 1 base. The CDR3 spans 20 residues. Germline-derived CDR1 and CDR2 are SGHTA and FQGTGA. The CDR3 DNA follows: TGTGCCAGCAGTGGTTTACGAAGAGGACAGGGGTTGTCTGGGGCCAACGTCCTGACTTTC. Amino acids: CASSGLRRGQGLSGANVLTF.